The 6 T cell receptor beta chains presented below share a single source sample, sequenced in a study of T cells in Graves' hyperthyroidism and ophthalmopathy. Using RNA transcripts as the source, TCR beta CDR3 regions were amplified. Carried out on the TCR CDR3, a first-round RT-PCR used the HTBI primer set. TCRdb itself ran the multiplex PCR reads through MiXCR, one entry per CDR3 protein. The sample consists of approximately 600,000 distinct CDR3 sequences, 16% of them appearing once. The source material was blood. The receptors come from a woman between 25 and 40 years old with Graves' hyperthyroidism.

In its sample, this clonotype was seen a few times. This rearrangement joins TRBV5-5 to TRBJ2-1, with unresolved D. The CDR3 length is 12 residues. V lost 0 bases to trimming and J lost 8 bases, with 6 bases between them. Per germline, CDR1 SGHKS and CDR2 YYEKEE (reference sequence). CDR3 protein: CASSLAWDEQFF. The DNA for the CDR3 is TGTGCCAGCAGCTTGGCTTGGGATGAGCAGTTCTTC.

This chain uses TRBV7-6 with TRBJ2-3; TRBD2 matches 10 bases. The J segment lost 3 bases and the V segment lost 5 bases, leaving 5 bases of the junction unmatched. In germline, CDR1 is SGHVS, CDR2 FNYEAQ. The CDR3 is made up of 15 amino acids. In nucleotides, the CDR3 is TGTGCCAGCAGCCAATCTAGCGGGAGAACAGATACGCAGTATTTT. Protein: CASSQSSGRTDTQYF.

This clonotype was seen a handful of times. The rearrangement joins TRBV6-2 or TRBV6-3 to TRBJ2-3; a weak D match, TRBD1 (6 bases). The length of the CDR3 is 14 residues. Germline V gene data show CDR1 as MNHEY and CDR2 as SVGEGT. V was shortened by 3 bases and J by 7 bases, with 14 bases between the two germline ends. The CDR3 nucleotides are TGTGCCAGCAGTTATAGGGGGAGTCGCAATACGCAGTATTTT. This translates into CASSYRGSRNTQYF.

This chain connects TRBV20-1 to TRBJ1-2; D unclear. CDR3 size: 15 residues. CDR1 DFQATT and CDR2 SNEGSKA come from the germline V gene (reference sequence). Trimming stripped 0 bases from V and 5 bases from J, with 16 bases between. In nucleotides, the CDR3 is TGCAGTGCTAGAGATTCGGAGACGGCAGTTTATGGCTACACCTTC. Translated, it gives CSARDSETAVYGYTF.

This clonotype was observed at least ten times. The chain employs TRBV6-5 and TRBJ1-1, with 11 positions matching TRBD1. The CDR3 spans 15 residues. Per the germline V gene, CDR1 is MNHEY and CDR2 is SVGAGI. V shed 4 bases and J 8 bases; nucleotides not matched to a gene: 9. Here the CDR3 DNA reads TGTGCCAGCAGTTCTCATGGACAGGGGGCGTCAGAAGCTTTCTTT. Translating it yields CASSSHGQGASEAFF.

The V gene is TRBV6-4, the J gene TRBJ1-1; D call uncertain. This CDR3 has 13 residues. The germline V gene encodes CDR1 MRHNA and CDR2 SNTAGT. With 4 bases removed from V and 5 bases from J, the gap between germline ends came to 11 bases. The CDR3 loop reads CASSVGRGTEAFF. For the CDR3, the DNA is TGTGCCAGCAGTGTCGGTCGAGGGACTGAAGCTTTCTTT.